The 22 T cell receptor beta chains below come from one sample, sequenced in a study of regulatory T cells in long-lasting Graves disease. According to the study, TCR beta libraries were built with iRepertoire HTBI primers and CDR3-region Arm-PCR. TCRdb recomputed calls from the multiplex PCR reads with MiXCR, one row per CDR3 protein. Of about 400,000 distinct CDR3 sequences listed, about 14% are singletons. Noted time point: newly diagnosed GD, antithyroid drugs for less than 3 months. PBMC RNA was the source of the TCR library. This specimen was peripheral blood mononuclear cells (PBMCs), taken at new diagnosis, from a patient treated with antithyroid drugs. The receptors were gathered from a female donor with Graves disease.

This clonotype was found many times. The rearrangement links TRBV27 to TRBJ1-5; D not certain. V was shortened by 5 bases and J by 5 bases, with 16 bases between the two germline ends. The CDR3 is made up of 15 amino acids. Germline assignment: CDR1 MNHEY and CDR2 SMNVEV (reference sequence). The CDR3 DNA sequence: TGTGCCAGCAGTCTGATAATGGGGTTAGATCAGCCCCAGCATTTT. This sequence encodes CASSLIMGLDQPQHF.

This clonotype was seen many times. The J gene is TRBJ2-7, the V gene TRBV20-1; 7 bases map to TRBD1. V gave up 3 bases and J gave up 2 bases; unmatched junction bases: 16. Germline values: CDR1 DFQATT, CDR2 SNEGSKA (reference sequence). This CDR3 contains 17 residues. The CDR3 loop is CSASSHQVGTVTYEQYF. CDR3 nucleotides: TGCAGTGCTAGTTCCCACCAGGTGGGGACAGTAACCTACGAGCAGTACTTC.

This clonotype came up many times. CDR3 nucleotide sequence: TGTGCCAGCAGCTTAGCGCCGGGAACCGAAGCTTTCTTT. Protein sequence: CASSLAPGTEAFF. The chain has TRBV11-1 and TRBJ1-1, with D unclear. Trimming left V 0 bases short and J 8 bases short, with 10 bases between. This CDR3 contains 13 residues. Germline V gene lookup returns CDR1 SGHAT and CDR2 FQDESV (reference sequence).

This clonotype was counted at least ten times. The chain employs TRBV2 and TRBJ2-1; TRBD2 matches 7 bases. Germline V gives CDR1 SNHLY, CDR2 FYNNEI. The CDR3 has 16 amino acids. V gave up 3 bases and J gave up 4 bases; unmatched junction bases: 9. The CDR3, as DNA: TGTGCCAGCAGTGAGCGGGAGATCGGGGCGTACAATGAGCAGTTCTTC. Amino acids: CASSEREIGAYNEQFF.

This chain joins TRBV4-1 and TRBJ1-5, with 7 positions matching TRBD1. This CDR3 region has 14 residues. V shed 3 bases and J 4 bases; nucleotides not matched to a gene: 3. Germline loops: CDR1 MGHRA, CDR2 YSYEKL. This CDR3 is CASSQYRGNQPQHF. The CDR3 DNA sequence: TGCGCCAGCAGCCAGTACAGGGGTAATCAGCCCCAGCATTTT.

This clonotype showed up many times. The CDR3 sequence: CASRGASYEQYF. DNA of the CDR3: TGTGCCAGCAGAGGGGCTTCCTACGAGCAGTACTTC. The chain joins TRBV27 to TRBJ2-7, with a possible D match to TRBD1 (5 bases). The CDR3 consists of 12 residues. Germline assignment: CDR1 MNHEY and CDR2 SMNVEV (reference sequence). The V end was cut by 6 bases, the J end by 1 base, with 7 bases between.

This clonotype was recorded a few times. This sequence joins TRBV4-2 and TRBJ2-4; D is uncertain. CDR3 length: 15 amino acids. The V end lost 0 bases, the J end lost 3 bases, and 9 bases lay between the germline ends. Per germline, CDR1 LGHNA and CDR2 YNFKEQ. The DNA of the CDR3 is TGTGCCAGCAGCCAAGATCAGGCTAGCAAAAACATTCAGTACTTC. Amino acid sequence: CASSQDQASKNIQYF.

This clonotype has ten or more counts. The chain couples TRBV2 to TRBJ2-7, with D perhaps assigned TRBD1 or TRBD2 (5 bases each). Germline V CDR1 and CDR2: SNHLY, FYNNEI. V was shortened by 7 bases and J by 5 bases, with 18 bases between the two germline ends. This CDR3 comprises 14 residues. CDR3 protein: CASTGMQGYHEQYF. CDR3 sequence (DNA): TGTGCCAGCACCGGGATGCAGGGATACCACGAGCAGTACTTC.

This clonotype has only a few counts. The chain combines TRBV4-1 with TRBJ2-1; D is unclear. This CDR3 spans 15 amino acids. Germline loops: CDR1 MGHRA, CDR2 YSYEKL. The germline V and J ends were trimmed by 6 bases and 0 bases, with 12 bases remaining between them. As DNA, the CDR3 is TGCGCCAGCAGGCAAACTAAGAGCTCCTACAATGAGCAGTTCTTC. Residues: CASRQTKSSYNEQFF.

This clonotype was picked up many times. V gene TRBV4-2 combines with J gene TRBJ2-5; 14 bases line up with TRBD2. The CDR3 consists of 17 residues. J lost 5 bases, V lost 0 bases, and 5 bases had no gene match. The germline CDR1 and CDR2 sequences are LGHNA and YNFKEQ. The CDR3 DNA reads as TGTGCCAGCAGCCAAGAATCGACTAGCGGGGGGGCGGAGACCCAGTACTTC. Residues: CASSQESTSGGAETQYF.

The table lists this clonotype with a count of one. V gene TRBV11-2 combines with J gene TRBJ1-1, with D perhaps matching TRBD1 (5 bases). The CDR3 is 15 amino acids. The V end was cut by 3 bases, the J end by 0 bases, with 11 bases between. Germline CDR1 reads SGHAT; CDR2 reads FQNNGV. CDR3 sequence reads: CASSFSTGLNTEAFF. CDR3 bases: TGTGCCAGCAGCTTTTCTACAGGACTGAACACTGAAGCTTTCTTT.

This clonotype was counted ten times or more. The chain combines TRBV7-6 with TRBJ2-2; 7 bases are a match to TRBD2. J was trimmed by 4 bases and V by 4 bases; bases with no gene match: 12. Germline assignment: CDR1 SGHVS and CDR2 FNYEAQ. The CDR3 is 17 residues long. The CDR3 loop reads CASSSSTSIDFTGELFF. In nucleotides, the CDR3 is TGTGCCAGCAGCTCTTCGACTAGCATCGATTTCACCGGGGAGCTGTTTTTT.

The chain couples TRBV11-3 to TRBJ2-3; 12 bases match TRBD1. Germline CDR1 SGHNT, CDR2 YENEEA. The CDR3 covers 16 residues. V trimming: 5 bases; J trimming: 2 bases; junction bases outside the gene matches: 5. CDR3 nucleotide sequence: TGTGCCAGCAGCGCGGGGACAGGGGGCGACACAGATACGCAGTATTTT. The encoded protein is CASSAGTGGDTDTQYF.

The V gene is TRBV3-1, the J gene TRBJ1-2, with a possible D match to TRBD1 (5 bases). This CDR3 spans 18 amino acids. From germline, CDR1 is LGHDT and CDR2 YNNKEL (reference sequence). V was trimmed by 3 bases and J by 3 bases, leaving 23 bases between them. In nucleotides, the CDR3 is TGTGCCAGCAGCCACCCCAAGTCCCCGATAGACAGATACTATGGCTACACCTTC. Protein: CASSHPKSPIDRYYGYTF.

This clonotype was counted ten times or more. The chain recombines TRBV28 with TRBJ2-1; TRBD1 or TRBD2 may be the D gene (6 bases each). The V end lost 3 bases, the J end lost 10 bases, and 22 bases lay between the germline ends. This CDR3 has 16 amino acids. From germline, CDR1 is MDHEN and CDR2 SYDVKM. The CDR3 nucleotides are TGTGCCAGCAGTTTTTTTAGGGGGACTGACATTTGGGAGCAGTTCTTC. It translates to CASSFFRGTDIWEQFF.

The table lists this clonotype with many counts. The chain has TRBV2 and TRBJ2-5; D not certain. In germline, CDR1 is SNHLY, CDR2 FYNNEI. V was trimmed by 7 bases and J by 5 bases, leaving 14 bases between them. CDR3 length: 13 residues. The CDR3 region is CASTYRPDETQYF. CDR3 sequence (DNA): TGTGCCAGCACCTACCGACCTGATGAGACCCAGTACTTC.

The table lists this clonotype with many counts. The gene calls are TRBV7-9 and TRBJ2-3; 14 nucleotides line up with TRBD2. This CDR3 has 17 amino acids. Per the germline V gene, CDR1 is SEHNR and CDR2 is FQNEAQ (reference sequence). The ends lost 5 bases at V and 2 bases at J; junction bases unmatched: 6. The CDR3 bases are TGTGCCAGCAGCCCGCGGACTAGCGGGAGGTTCACAGATACGCAGTATTTT. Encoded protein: CASSPRTSGRFTDTQYF.

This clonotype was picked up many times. The CDR3 loop is CSATSDRDRELPYEQYF. The CDR3 bases are TGCAGTGCTACCTCCGACCGGGACAGGGAATTGCCGTACGAGCAGTACTTC. This rearrangement joins TRBV20-1 to TRBJ2-7; 9 bases align to TRBD1. Germline-derived CDR1 and CDR2 are DFQATT and SNEGSKA (reference sequence). The CDR3 has 17 residues. Unmatched junction bases numbered 17, after V lost 4 bases and J lost 4 bases.

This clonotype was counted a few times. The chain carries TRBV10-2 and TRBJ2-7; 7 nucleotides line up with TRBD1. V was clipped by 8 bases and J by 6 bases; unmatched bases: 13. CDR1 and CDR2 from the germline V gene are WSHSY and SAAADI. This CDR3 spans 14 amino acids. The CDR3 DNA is TGCGCCAGCGGGAGTGACAGGGTATCGATCGAGCAGTACTTC. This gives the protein CASGSDRVSIEQYF.

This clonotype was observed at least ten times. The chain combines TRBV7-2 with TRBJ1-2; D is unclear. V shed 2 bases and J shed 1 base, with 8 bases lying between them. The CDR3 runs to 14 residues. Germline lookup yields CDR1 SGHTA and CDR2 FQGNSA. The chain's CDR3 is CASSLSRLNYGYTF. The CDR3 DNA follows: TGTGCCAGCAGCTTAAGCCGACTTAACTATGGCTACACCTTC.

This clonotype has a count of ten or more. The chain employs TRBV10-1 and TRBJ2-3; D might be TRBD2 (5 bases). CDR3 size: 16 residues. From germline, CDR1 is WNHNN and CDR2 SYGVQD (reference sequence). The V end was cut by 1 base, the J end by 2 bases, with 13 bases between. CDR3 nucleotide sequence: TGCGCCAGCAGTGAGTGGGCTAGGAGGTCCACAGATACGCAGTATTTT. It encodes CASSEWARRSTDTQYF.

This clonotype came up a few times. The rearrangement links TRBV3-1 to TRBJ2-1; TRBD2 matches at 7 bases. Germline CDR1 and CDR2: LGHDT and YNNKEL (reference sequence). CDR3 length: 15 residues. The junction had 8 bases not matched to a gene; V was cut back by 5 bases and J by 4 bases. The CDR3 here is CASSSGAGEYNEQFF. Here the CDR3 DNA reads TGTGCCAGCAGCTCCGGGGCGGGGGAGTACAATGAGCAGTTCTTC.